The TCR beta chain under discussion was sequenced for a study of PD-1 blockade in classical Hodgkin lymphoma. Trimming removed 3 bases from V and 0 bases from J, with 8 bases in between. The CDR3 sequence is 14 residues long. Germline V gene data show CDR1 as KGHSH and CDR2 as LQKENI. Measured with immunoSEQ multiplex PCR; TCRdb has only the in-frame clones, and not every one. The sample holds 9,500 to 13,000 clones, roughly 80% seen once. As for time point: cycle 4 day 1 (C4D1), after around six weeks of nivolumab. Every patient was affected by relapse after autologous stem cell transplantation, while exposure to brentuximab vedotin was not uniform. Purification of CD4+ T cells from thawed PBMCs was achieved by magnetic negative selection.

The input for sequencing was CD4+ T cells from blood, taken before the fourth cycle of nivolumab. The TCR sequence derives from a human donor with classical Hodgkin lymphoma. The chain carries TRBV18 and TRBJ2-5, with D unresolved. For the CDR3, the DNA is TGTGCCAGCTCACCGACCCAGTACCAAGAGACCCAGTACTTC. Translation: CASSPTQYQETQYF.